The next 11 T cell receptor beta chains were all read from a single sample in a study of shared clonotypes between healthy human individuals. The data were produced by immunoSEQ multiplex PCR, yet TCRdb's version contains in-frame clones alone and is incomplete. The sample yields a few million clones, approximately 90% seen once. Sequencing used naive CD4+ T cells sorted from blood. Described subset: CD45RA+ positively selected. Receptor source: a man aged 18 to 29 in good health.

CDR3 residues: CASSEEAVYNEQFF. CDR3 DNA: TGTGCCAGCAGTGAAGAGGCGGTCTACAATGAGCAGTTCTTC. The V call is TRBV6-1, the J call TRBJ2-1, with unresolved D. Per germline, CDR1 MNHNS and CDR2 SASEGT. Trimming took off 1 base at V and 3 bases at J, with 7 bases between the two ends. This CDR3 has 14 residues.

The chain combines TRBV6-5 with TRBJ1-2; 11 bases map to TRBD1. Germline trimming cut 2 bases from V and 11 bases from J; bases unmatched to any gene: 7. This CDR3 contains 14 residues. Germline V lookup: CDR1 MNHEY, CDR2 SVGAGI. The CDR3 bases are TGTGCCAGCAGTTACGGGACAGGGGGACGCGGATACACCTTC. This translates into CASSYGTGGRGYTF.

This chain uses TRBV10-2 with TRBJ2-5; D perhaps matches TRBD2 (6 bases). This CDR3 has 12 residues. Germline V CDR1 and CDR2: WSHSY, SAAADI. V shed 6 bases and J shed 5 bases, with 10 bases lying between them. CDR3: CASSREKETQYF. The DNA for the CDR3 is TGCGCCAGCAGCCGGGAGAAGGAGACCCAGTACTTC.

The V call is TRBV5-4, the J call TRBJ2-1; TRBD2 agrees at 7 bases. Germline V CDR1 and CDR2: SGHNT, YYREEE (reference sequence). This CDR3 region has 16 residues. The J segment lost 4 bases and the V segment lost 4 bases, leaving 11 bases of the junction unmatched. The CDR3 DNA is TGTGCCAGCAGCCCCGGGACTACCCTGTCTTACAATGAGCAGTTCTTC. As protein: CASSPGTTLSYNEQFF.

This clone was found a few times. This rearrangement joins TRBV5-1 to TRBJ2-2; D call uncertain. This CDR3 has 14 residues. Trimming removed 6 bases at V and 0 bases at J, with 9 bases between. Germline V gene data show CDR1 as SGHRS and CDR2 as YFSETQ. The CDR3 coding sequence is TGCGCCAGCAATGCAGGACCGAACACCGGGGAGCTGTTTTTT. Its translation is CASNAGPNTGELFF.

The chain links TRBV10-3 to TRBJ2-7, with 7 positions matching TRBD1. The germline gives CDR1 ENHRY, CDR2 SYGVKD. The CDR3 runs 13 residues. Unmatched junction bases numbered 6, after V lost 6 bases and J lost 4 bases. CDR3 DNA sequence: TGTGCCATCAGACCGGGACAGCGATACGAGCAGTACTTC. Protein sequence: CAIRPGQRYEQYF.

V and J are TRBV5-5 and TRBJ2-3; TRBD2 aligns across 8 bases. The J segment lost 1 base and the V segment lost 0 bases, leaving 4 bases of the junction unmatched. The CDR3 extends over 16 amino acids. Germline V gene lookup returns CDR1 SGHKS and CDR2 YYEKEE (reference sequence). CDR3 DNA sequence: TGTGCCAGCAGCTTGGAGGGTAGCGGGGGCACAGATACGCAGTATTTT. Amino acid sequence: CASSLEGSGGTDTQYF. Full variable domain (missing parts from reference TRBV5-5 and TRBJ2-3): DAGVTQSPTHLIKTRGQQVTLRCSPISGHKSVSWYQQVLGQGPQFIFQYYEKEERGRGNFPDRFSARQFPNYSSELNVNALLLGDSALYLCASSLEGSGGTDTQYFGPGTRLTVL.

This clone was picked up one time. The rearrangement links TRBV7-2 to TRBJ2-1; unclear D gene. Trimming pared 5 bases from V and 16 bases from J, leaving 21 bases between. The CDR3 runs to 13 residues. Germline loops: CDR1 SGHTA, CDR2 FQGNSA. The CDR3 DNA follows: TGTGCCAGCAGCGACGCAATGACCCGCACTTCATTCTTC. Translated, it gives CASSDAMTRTSFF.

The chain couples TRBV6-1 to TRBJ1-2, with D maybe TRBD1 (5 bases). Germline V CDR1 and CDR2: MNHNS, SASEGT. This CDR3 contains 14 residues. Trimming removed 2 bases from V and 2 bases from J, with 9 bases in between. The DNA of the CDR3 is TGTGCCAGCAGTGAATTGGGACCGAACTATGGCTACACCTTC. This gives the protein CASSELGPNYGYTF.

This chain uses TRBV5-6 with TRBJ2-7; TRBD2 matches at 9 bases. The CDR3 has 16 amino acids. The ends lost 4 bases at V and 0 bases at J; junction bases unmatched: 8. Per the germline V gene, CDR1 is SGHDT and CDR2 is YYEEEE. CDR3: CASSRGLASSSYEQYF. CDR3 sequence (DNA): TGTGCCAGCAGCCGCGGACTAGCGTCGAGCTCCTACGAGCAGTACTTC.

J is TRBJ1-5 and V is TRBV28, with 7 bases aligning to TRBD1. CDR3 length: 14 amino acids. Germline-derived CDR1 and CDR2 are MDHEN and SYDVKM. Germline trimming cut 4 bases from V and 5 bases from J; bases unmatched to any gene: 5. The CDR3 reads CASSYGQAHQPQHF. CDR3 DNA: TGTGCCAGCAGTTACGGACAGGCCCATCAGCCCCAGCATTTT.